This T cell receptor (beta chain) was sequenced in a study of molecular identifiers for immune sequencing clone quantification. Germline V gene data show CDR1 as MNHEY and CDR2 as SVGAGI. This CDR3 region has 17 residues. Remarks on this clonotype: The target antigen is unknown. At one boundary the junction diverges from the germline segment, which might be a read error.

Overall study findings and caveats: Barcode collisions between identical TCR molecules could shrink estimates of highly expanded clone sizes. Clonotypes surpassing 20 RNA copies contained over 98% of effector molecules, versus under 1% in naive cells.

TCRdb re-called the PCR reads through MiXCR, storing one row per CDR3 protein. The profile shows some 91,000 distinct CDR3 sequences, roughly 24% of them singletons. The material sequenced was naive CD8+ T cells from blood, with Jurkat cell RNA spiked in. Subset defined: FACS-sorted CD8+CD4-CCR7+CD45RA+ naive T cells. The sequence derives from a human donor in good health. Some libraries in this study had Jurkat cell RNA spiked in. The genes are TRBV6-5 and TRBJ2-2; 12 positions agree with TRBD1. The CDR3 sequence is CASSPRDRGLATWELFF. Here the CDR3 DNA reads TGTGCCAGCAGCCCCCGGGACAGGGGGCTAGCCACCTGGGAGCTGTTTTTT.